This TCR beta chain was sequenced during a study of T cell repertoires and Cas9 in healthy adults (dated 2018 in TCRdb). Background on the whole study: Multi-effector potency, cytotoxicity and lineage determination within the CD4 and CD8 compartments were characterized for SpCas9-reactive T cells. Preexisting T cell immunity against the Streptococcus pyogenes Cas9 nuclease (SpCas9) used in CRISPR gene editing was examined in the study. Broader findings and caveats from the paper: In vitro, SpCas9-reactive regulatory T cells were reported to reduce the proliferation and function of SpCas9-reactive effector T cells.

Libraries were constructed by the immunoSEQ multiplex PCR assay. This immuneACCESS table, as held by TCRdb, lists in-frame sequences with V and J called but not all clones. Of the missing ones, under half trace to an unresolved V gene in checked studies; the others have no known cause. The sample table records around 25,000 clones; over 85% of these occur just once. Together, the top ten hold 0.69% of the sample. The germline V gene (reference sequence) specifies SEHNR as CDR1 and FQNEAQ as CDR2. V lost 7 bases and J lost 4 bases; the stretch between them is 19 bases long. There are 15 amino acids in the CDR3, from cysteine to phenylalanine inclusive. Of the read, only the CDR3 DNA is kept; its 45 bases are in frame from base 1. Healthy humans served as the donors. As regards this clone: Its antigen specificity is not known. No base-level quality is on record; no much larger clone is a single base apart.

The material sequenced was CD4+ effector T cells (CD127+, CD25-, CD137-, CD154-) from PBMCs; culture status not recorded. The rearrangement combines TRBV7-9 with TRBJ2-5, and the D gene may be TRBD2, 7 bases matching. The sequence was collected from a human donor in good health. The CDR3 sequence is CASTQGGLLSETQYF. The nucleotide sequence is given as TGTGCCAGCACACAAGGGGGACTATTATCAGAGACCCAGTACTTC.